These T cell receptor beta chains were read from a single sample in a study of T cell responses to AZD1222 COVID-19 vaccine. The assay was immunoSEQ multiplex PCR, and TCRdb's table has in-frame clones only and misses some. The profile shows roughly 120,000 clones, nearly 90% of them singletons. This sample comprised peripheral blood, obtained on day 0 of MenACWY control vaccination. These receptors originate from an adult in good health. Each CDR3 is given with its conserved first and last residue. D genes are given only for firm matches.

j_call | v_call | d_call | cdr3_nt | cdr3_aa
TRBJ1-1 | TRBV27 | - | TGTGCCAGCGTGGGGGCAACCCTCATGAACACTGAAGCTTTCTTT | CASVGATLMNTEAFF
TRBJ2-1 | TRBV7-6 | TRBD2 | TGTGCCAGCAGCCCAGGTGGGACTAGCCTCGATGAGCAGTTCTTC | CASSPGGTSLDEQFF
TRBJ2-1 | TRBV28 | - | TGTGCCAGCAGTTTACCGGGCAGGGGTTACGACAATGAGCAGTTCTTC | CASSLPGRGYDNEQFF
TRBJ1-5 | TRBV27 | TRBD1 | TGTGCCAGCAGACGACAGGGGATCAATCAGCCCCAGCATTTT | CASRRQGINQPQHF
TRBJ1-5 | TRBV10-1 | - | TGCGCCAGCAGTGAGTACAACCGGCAGCCCCAGCATTTT | CASSEYNRQPQHF
TRBJ2-7 | TRBV15 | - | TGTGCCACCAGCGCTAACAGAGACTACGAGCAGTACTTC | CATSANRDYEQYF
TRBJ2-7 | TRBV30 | TRBD2 | TGTGCCGGACTAGCGGGGAACTCCTACGAGCAGTACTTC | CAGLAGNSYEQYF
TRBJ2-1 | TRBV12-3/TRBV12-4 | - | TGTGCCAGCAGTTTAAACCGGTGGAATGAGCAGTTCTTC | CASSLNRWNEQFF
TRBJ1-2 | TRBV12-3/TRBV12-4 | - | TGTGCCAGCAGTTTGGGTCGGGGGTATGGCTACACCTTC | CASSLGRGYGYTF
TRBJ1-1 | TRBV6-5 | - | TGTGCCAGCAGTTACCCAGGGGAGAACACTGAAGCTTTCTTT | CASSYPGENTEAFF